This record concerns one TCR beta chain sequence. It has no known antigen specificity. The conserved final phenylalanine or tryptophan is absent from the CDR3, which likely points to a read error. It is unclear where the CDR3 begins or ends on the DNA, so no DNA is shown, and the CDR3 is as TCRdb lists it. TCRbeta CDR3 regions were amplified from genomic DNA by means of the immunoSEQ Assay, a bias-controlled multiplex PCR. Per the source publication's procedure: The number of nucleated cells in each sample was estimated from the amplification of reference gene primers within the assay. To quantify the absolute abundance of each unique TCRbeta CDR3 rearrangement, sequence reads were collapsed and filtered. Productive Simpson clonality was computed per sample as the square root of Simpson's diversity index over productive rearrangements. As stored in TCRdb, this immuneACCESS dataset retains in-frame rearrangements with V and J assigned. A fraction of the clones does not appear; measured against another copy, unresolved V genes explain less than half of the discrepancy, and the remainder lacks a known reason. V, J and clone size derive from that table, while D and trimming were established from the DNA sequence. The sample includes roughly 500,000 clones, with around 89% observed a single time. The ten largest clones take up 1.8% of the sample.

The CDR3 is 13 residues long, ends included. The germline V gene supplies CDR1 MNHNS and CDR2 SASEGT. These data originate in a study of blood T cell repertoires in COVID-19 (dated by TCRdb to between 2020 and 2021). About the full investigation: Samples covering the acute and convalescent phases of COVID-19 were provided by collaborators in the United States, Italy and Spain. The prospective study material was composed of cDNA or gDNA derived from T cells, B-cell-depleted T cells, or PBMCs. Subjects who had been exposed to COVID-19, were actively infected with it, or had recovered from it provided the deeply sampled blood TCRbeta repertoires that made up the dataset. The repertoires were released in a freely available public database meant as a resource for research on the immune response to SARS-CoV-2. The samples were drawn from two sources: the first 160 participants of the ongoing ImmuneRACE study, and fewer than 1,500 subjects contributed by 6 global collaborators. A de-identified subject ID, COVID-19 status, age in years and sex were almost always included in the sample metadata. HLA class I and class II types, where available, came from metadata supplied by the sample provider rather than from assay-based typing. Overall study outcomes, separate from this receptor: The amount of clinical and demographic metadata varied by source and participant and was provided uncurated.

In the prospective study, participants were roughly 18 to 100 years old, resided in about two dozen geographic areas of the United States, and were enrolled through a virtual design. In the prospective study, cohorts were assigned on the basis of participant-reported clinical history obtained from a screening survey and a study questionnaire. ImmuneRACE Cohort 3 recovered participants were defined by two consecutive negative NP/OP PCR tests, healthcare professional clearance, or symptom resolution. Each participant in the prospective study had whole blood, serum and a nasopharyngeal or oropharyngeal swab collected by mobile phlebotomists. Over an approximately 2-month period, participants in the prospective study had the option of providing additional blood draws and questionnaires. Before DNA extraction, prospective study blood samples were shipped either frozen or at room temperature.

The source material was PBMCs or T cells enriched from blood (not recorded which). The clonotype was recovered from a woman aged 40 to 50 who had recovered from COVID-19. The chain employs TRBV6-1 and TRBJ2-3; TRBD2 reflects the table's D call only, with no check against the DNA. The CDR3 reads CASREGTSGSLTQ.